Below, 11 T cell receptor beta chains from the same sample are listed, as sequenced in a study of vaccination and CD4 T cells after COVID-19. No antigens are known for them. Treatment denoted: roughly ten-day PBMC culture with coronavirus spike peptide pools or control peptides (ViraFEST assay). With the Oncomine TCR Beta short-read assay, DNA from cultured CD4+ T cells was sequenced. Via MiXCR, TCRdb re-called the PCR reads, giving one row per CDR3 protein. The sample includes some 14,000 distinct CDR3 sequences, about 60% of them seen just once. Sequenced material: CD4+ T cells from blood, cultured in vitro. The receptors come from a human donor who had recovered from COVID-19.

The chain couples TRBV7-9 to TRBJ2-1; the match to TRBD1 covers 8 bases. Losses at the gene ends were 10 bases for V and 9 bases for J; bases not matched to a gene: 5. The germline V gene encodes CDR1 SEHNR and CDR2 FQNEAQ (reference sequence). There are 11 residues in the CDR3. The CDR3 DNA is TGTGCCACGGGACAGGCGGTTGAGCAGTTCTTC. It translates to CATGQAVEQFF.

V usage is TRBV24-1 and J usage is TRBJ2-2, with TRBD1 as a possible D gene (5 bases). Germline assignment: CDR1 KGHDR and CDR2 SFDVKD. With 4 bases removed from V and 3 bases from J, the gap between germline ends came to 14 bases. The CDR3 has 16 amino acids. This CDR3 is CATSDPARGDTGELFF. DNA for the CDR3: TGTGCCACCAGTGACCCAGCTAGGGGCGACACCGGGGAGCTGTTTTTT.

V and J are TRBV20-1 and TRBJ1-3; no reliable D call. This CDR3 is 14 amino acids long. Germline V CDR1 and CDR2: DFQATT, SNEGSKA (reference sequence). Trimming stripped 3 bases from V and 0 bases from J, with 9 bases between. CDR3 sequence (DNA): TGCAGTGCTAGGACGGACGACTCTGGAAACACCATATATTTT. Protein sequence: CSARTDDSGNTIYF.

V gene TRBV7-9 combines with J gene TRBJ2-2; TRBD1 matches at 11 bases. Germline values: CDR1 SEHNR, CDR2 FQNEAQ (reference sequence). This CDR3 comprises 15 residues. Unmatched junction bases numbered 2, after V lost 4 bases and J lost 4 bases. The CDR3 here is CASSSDRGRTGELFF. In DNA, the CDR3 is TGTGCCAGCAGCTCGGACAGGGGGCGCACCGGGGAGCTGTTTTTT.

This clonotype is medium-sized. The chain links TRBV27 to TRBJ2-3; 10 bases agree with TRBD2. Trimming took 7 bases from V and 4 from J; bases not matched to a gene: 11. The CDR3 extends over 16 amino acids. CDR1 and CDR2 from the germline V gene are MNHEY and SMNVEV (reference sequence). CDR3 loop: CASKIWLAGESDTQYF. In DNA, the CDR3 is TGTGCCAGCAAAATCTGGCTAGCGGGAGAGTCAGATACGCAGTATTTT.

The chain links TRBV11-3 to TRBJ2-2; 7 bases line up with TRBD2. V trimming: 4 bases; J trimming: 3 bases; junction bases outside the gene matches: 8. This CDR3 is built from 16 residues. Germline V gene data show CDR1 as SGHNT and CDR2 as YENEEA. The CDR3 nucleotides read TGTGCCAGCAGCTCCTCAGCGGGATACGACACCGGGGAGCTGTTTTTT. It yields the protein CASSSSAGYDTGELFF.

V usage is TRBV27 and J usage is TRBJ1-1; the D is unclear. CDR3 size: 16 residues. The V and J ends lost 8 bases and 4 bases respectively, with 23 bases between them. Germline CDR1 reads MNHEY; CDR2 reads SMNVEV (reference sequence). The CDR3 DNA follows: TGTGCCAGCCGCCGAGGTACGACGCCCTGGTCCACTGAAGCTTTCTTT. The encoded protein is CASRRGTTPWSTEAFF.

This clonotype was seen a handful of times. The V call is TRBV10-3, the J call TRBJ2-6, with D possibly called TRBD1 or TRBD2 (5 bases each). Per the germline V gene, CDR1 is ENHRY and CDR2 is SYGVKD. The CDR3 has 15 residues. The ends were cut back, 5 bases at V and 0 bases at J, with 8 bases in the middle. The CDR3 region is CAISTGPSGANVLTF. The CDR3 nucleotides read TGTGCCATCAGTACGGGACCCTCTGGGGCCAACGTCCTGACTTTC.

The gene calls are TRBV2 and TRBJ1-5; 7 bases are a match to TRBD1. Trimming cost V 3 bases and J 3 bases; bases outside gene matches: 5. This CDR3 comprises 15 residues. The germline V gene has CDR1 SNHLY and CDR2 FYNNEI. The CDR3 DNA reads TGTGCCAGCAGTGACCGGACAGGCCCCAATCAGCCCCAGCATTTT. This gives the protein CASSDRTGPNQPQHF.

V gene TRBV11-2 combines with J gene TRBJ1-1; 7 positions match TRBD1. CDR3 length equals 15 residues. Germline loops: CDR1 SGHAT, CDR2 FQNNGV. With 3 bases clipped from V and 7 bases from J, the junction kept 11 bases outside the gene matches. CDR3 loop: CASSFSTGEVGEAFF. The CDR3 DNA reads TGTGCCAGCAGCTTCTCCACAGGGGAGGTGGGTGAAGCTTTCTTT.

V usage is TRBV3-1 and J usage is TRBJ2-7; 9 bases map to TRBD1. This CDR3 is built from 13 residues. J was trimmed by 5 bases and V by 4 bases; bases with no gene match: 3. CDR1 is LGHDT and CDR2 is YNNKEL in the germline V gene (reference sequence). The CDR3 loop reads CASSPDRGDEQYF. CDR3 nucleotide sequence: TGTGCCAGCAGCCCTGACAGGGGGGACGAGCAGTACTTC.